The rows below give T cell receptor beta chains drawn from one sample of a study of patients and donors after allogeneic stem cell transplantation. From the RT-PCR reads, TCRdb called clonotypes with MiXCR, one entry per CDR3 protein. Here the sample spans hundreds of thousands of distinct CDR3 sequences, 16% being singletons. Input material: blood, either unsorted or a sorted T cell fraction (not recorded which). These receptor sequences come from a human donor who was either an allogeneic HSCT recipient or a stem cell or donor lymphocyte infusion donor (not recorded which). It is not recorded whose cells these are; they may come from a transplant donor. Each CDR3 is given with its conserved first and last residue. The D gene is left open where the match is weak. Expanded clones get a size class; other rows say once, few or many, or leave the size out.

>TRBV6-1|TRBJ2-7|NA|NA
CASSLRGTNYEQYF
TGTGCCAGCAGTCTTAGAGGGACAAACTACGAGCAGTACTTC
>TRBV10-3|TRBJ2-2|NA|NA
CAIRPSGKFANTGELFF
TGTGCCATCAGGCCCAGCGGAAAGTTCGCGAACACCGGGGAGCTGTTTTTT
>TRBV9|TRBJ2-2|many|NA
CASSVGAATGELFF
TGTGCCAGCAGCGTAGGAGCCGCCACCGGGGAGCTGTTTTTT
>TRBV20-1|TRBJ1-3|NA|NA
CSATKTGNTIYF
TGCAGTGCTACTAAGACCGGAAACACCATATATTTT
>TRBV2|TRBJ2-2|few|TRBD2
CATGMGLAGSTGELFF
TGTGCCACAGGGATGGGGCTAGCGGGATCAACCGGGGAGCTGTTTTTT
>TRBV9|TRBJ1-5|NA|NA
CASSVAGSSNQPQHF
TGTGCCAGCAGCGTAGCAGGGTCCAGCAATCAGCCCCAGCATTTT
>TRBV2|TRBJ2-2|NA|TRBD1
CASSDRTGAGELFF
TGTGCCAGCAGTGATCGGACAGGGGCAGGGGAGCTGTTTTTT
>TRBV20-1|TRBJ2-7|NA|TRBD1
CSARGTGNLNEQYF
TGCAGTGCTAGGGGGACAGGGAATTTAAACGAGCAGTACTTC
>TRBV12-3/TRBV12-4|TRBJ1-1|many|NA
CASGGGTEAFF
TGTGCCAGCGGCGGGGGGACTGAAGCTTTCTTT
>TRBV29-1|TRBJ2-1|few|TRBD2
CSVEGKREGPNEQFF
TGCAGCGTTGAAGGCAAGCGGGAGGGCCCCAATGAGCAGTTCTTC
>TRBV10-3|TRBJ2-7|few|NA
CAISETGAVQHEQYF
TGTGCCATCAGTGAGACGGGTGCCGTCCAGCACGAGCAGTACTTC
>TRBV11-2|TRBJ2-5|few|NA
CASSLGGTHLRETQYF
TGTGCCAGCAGCTTAGGCGGGACACACCTTCGAGAGACCCAGTACTTC
>TRBV20-1|TRBJ1-1|many|TRBD1
CSASLIRDRGHTEAFF
TGCAGTGCTAGTCTTATCCGGGACAGGGGGCACACTGAAGCTTTCTTT
>TRBV5-6|TRBJ2-5|many|NA
CASALRPVGFQETQYF
TGTGCCAGCGCCTTACGTCCGGTAGGCTTCCAAGAGACCCAGTACTTC
>TRBV9|TRBJ1-2|NA|NA
CASSVGRLFYGYTF
TGTGCCAGCAGCGTCGGACGTCTATTCTATGGCTACACCTTC
>TRBV7-2|TRBJ2-1|few|TRBD2
CASSWKGTSGGFEQFF
TGTGCCAGCAGCTGGAAGGGGACTAGCGGGGGGTTCGAGCAGTTCTTC
>TRBV7-9|TRBJ1-1|NA|TRBD1
CASTKPGQGARNTEAFF
TGTGCCAGCACCAAACCCGGACAGGGGGCCAGGAACACTGAAGCTTTCTTT
>TRBV11-2|TRBJ2-2|few|TRBD2
CASAKRWLAGNTGELFF
TGTGCCAGCGCTAAGAGGTGGCTAGCGGGAAACACCGGGGAGCTGTTTTTT
>TRBV12-3/TRBV12-4|TRBJ2-5|NA|NA
CASSFSPGSQETQYF
TGTGCCAGCAGTTTCTCCCCGGGTAGCCAAGAGACCCAGTACTTC
>TRBV6-2/TRBV6-3|TRBJ2-3|few|TRBD2
CASTSSGSGNTQYF
TGTGCCAGCACCTCCAGCGGGAGCGGGAATACGCAGTATTTT
>TRBV2|TRBJ2-7|NA|NA
CASRYSYEQYF
TGTGCCAGCAGATACAGCTACGAGCAGTACTTC
>TRBV28|TRBJ1-2|few|NA
CASSRRWGSYGYTF
TGTGCCAGCAGCCGACGGTGGGGATCCTATGGCTACACCTTC
>TRBV28|TRBJ1-1|NA|TRBD1
CASSTSGTAKVGAFF
TGTGCCAGCAGCACCTCCGGGACAGCCAAGGTGGGAGCTTTCTTT
>TRBV27|TRBJ2-3|few|NA
CASSSRRGTDTQYF
TGTGCCAGCAGTTCGAGGCGGGGCACAGATACGCAGTATTTT